The sequence of this T cell receptor beta chain was determined in a study of T cell repertoires in cytomegalovirus infection (dated by TCRdb to between 2018 and 2021). As for the study more broadly: Because public TCR beta signatures pointed to carriage of CMV infection together with the matching HLA type, the HLA type of each donor mattered for the analysis.

The research as a whole found: In both this cohort and an independent roughly 360-donor cohort, the cumulative frequency of public TCR beta family members distinguished carriers of CMV infection plus the relevant HLA type. In the ex vivo response, HLA-C-restricted CMV-specific TCR beta clonotypes were dominant, and in two of eight donors the single most frequent clonotype came from this HLA-C-restricted group.

This sample was sequenced with an Illumina HiSeq 1500. Using fastp at Q25 and MiXCR, TCRdb reprocessed the public reads and kept productive beta chains. Each entry merges the rows of one CDR3 protein and shows their most common DNA and genes. A total of 510,000 or so distinct CDR3 sequences appear in this sample, about 26% of them only once. In total, the top ten clones hold approximately 13% of the sample. V has 6 bases trimmed and J has 7 bases trimmed; junction bases matching no gene number 7. The CDR3 measures 14 amino acids from cysteine to phenylalanine. Only the CDR3 portion is preserved as DNA: 42 bases, with reading frame beginning at the first base. This clonotype was counted only a few times. The specificity of this receptor is unknown. Base qualities are not recorded, but no much larger clone differs from it by a single base.

Sequencing input: PBMCs. The rearranged segments are TRBV12-3 or TRBV12-4 and TRBJ2-1, with 9 bases matching TRBD2. The TCR comes from a human donor in good health (CMV status not recorded). Some clones in this sample may be carry-over from other donors' samples. CDR3 protein: CASRVAGVSNEQFF. The sequenced DNA is TGTGCCAGCAGGGTAGCGGGAGTTTCGAATGAGCAGTTCTTC.